The clone carrying this TCR beta chain appeared a few times. Its antigen is as yet unknown. The length of the CDR3 is 14 residues. Germline V lookup: CDR1 SGHTA, CDR2 FQGNSA. The source of the sample is a study of blood T cells in healthy people across ages. Study outcomes and limitations: Diversity estimated from one million T cells was considered an underestimate. CMV status of donors was unknown, possibly confounding expanded clonotype changes.

Next came a second PCR, run for about 7 to 12 cycles, which used a sample-barcoded 5' primer along with a J-beta primer mix. In TCRdb, the 5' RACE reads were re-called with MiXCR into one record per CDR3 protein. Found here are approximately 600,000 distinct CDR3 sequences, roughly three fifths of them singletons; the top ten hold roughly 34%. This clonotype was sampled from a man aged 55 to 70 in good health. Material for sequencing was blood. The chain couples TRBV7-2 to TRBJ2-5; 9 bases map to TRBD1. The tail of the sequence fits TRBJ2-7 better, so the J call may be wrong. DNA of the CDR3: TGTGCCAGCAGCTCAAGGGCGGGACAGGGCGAGCAGTACTTC. Translated, it gives CASSSRAGQGEQYF.